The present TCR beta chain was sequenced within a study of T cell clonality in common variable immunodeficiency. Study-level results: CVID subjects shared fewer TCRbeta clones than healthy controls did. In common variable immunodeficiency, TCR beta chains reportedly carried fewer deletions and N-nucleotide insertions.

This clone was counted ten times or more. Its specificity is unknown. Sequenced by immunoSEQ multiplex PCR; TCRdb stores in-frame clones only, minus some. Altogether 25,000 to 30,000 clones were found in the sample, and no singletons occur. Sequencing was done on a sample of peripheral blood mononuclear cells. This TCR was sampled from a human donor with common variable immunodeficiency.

The CDR3 reads CASSALLREKLFF. The DNA read from the CDR3 is TGTGCCAGCAGTGCCCTACTCAGGGAAAAA. The chain recombines TRBV6-1 with TRBJ1-4; D not resolved. The sequence runs out 3 residues before the end of the CDR3; the remainder is reconstructed from the germline J gene. V gave up 4 bases and J gave up 8 bases, with 11 bases separating them. The CDR3 covers 13 residues. Germline CDR1 MNHNS, CDR2 SASEGT.